Included here is one T cell receptor beta chain sequence, with context. Its cognate antigen has yet to be identified. One base away there is no much larger clone; base qualities are not given. At one collaborating source in Seattle, patients were enrolled during active infection and were followed longitudinally through the course of disease. The collaborating institutions used their own protocols to collect whole blood in K2EDTA tubes. For TCRbeta analysis, collaborators shipped samples in one of three forms: frozen whole blood, isolated PBMCs, or DNA extracted from either of those sample types. The data derive from a study of blood T cell repertoires in COVID-19 (TCRdb year 2020). As for the study more broadly: Samples from collaborators originated in the United States, Italy and Spain and spanned both the acute and convalescent phases of COVID-19. The material from the prospective study consisted of cDNA or gDNA derived from T cells, B-cell-depleted T cells, or PBMCs. Deeply sampled blood TCRbeta repertoires from subjects exposed to, actively infected with, or recovered from COVID-19 were included in the dataset. The repertoires were made available in a free public database intended to serve as a resource for research on the immune response to SARS-CoV-2. Samples were obtained from the ongoing ImmuneRACE study (first 160 participants) and from 950 to 1,500 subjects provided by 6 global collaborators. Sample metadata almost always included a de-identified subject ID, COVID-19 status, age in years and sex. Where available, HLA class I and class II types were obtained from metadata supplied by the sample provider rather than from assay-based typing. Here is what the overall study found, with its caveats: How much clinical and demographic metadata was included differed by source and by participant, and the metadata was provided uncurated.

Its CDR3 holds 16 amino acids, cysteine through phenylalanine. The only DNA kept is the CDR3, 48 bases in frame from the first base. Taken from the germline V gene (reference sequence), the CDR1 and CDR2 loops are GTSNPN and SVGIG. V loses 3 bases at its end and J loses 0 bases; junction bases beyond the gene matches: 3. TCRbeta CDR3 regions were amplified from genomic DNA by means of the immunoSEQ Assay, a bias-controlled multiplex PCR. As for the original processing: The number of nucleated cells in each sample was estimated from the amplification of reference gene primers within the assay. To quantify the absolute abundance of each unique TCRbeta CDR3 rearrangement, sequence reads were collapsed and filtered. Productive Simpson clonality was computed per sample as the square root of Simpson's diversity index over productive rearrangements. TCRdb carries this immuneACCESS record with in-frame sequences only. Its versions omit some clonotypes, under half of them owing to an unresolved V gene in the studies checked, with the rest unexplained. That table supplies the V and J calls and clone size; D and trimming were determined from the DNA. In all, the sample holds some 300,000 clones, and approximately 90% of those were seen once. The top ten clones comprise roughly 5.9% of the sample.

The sequenced sample was peripheral blood. The clonotype comes from a woman between 45 and 65 years old with COVID-19, enrolled during active disease. The rearranged segments are TRBV30 and TRBJ2-7; 15 bases in the junction line up with TRBD2. The nucleotide sequence is given as TGTGCCTGGAGAGGGACTAGCGGGAGGCTCTCCTACGAGCAGTACTTC. This gives the protein CAWRGTSGRLSYEQYF.